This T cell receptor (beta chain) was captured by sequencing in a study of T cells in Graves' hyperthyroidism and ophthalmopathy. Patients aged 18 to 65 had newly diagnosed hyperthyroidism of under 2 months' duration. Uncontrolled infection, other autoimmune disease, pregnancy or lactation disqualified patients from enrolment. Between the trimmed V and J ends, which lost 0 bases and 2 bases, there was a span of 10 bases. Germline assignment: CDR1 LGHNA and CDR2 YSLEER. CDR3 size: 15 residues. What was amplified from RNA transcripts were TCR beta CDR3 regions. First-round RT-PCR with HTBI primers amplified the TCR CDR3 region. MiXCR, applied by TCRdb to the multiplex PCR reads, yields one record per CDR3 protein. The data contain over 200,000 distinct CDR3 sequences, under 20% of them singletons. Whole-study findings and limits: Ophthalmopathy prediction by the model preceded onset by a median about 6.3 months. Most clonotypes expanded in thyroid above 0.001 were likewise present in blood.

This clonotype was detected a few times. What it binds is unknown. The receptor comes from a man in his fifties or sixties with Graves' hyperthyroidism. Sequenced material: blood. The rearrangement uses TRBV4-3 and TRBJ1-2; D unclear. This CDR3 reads CASSQEGSQNYGYTF. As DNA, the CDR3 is TGCGCCAGCAGCCAAGAGGGAAGTCAGAACTATGGCTACACCTTC.